This T cell receptor (beta chain) stems from a study of blood T cell repertoires in COVID-19. The wider study: The analysed material was cDNA or gDNA that came from T cells, B-cell-depleted T cells, or PBMCs.

CDR3 length: 12 residues. V lost 6 bases to trimming and J lost 3 bases, with 8 bases between them. Repertoires were generated with immunoSEQ multiplex PCR, while TCRdb's copy carries only in-frame clones and drops some. The table lists about 38,000 clones, 87% of them singletons. It was during active infection that Seattle patients were enrolled and then longitudinally followed. The receptor was derived from a man aged 60-69 years with COVID-19, enrolled during active disease. The chain carries TRBV12-3 or TRBV12-4 and TRBJ1-1; D is undetermined. Material for sequencing was peripheral blood. The CDR3 DNA reads TGTGCCAGCAGCTCGGAGGACACTGAAGCTTTCTTT. Amino acids: CASSSEDTEAFF.